This TCR beta chain was recorded in a study of blood T cell repertoires in COVID-19. Across the study: Both acute and convalescent COVID-19 samples were obtained from the United States, Italy and Spain.

The repertoire was sequenced with immunoSEQ multiplex PCR; TCRdb's copy has only in-frame clones and lacks some. The sample carries 150,000 or so clones, roughly 90% recorded once. The CDR3 loop spans 16 amino acids. The ends lost 6 bases at V and 2 bases at J; junction bases unmatched: 9. The germline V gene encodes CDR1 ENHRY and CDR2 SYGVKD. The receptor was derived from a man aged 50 or older with acute or convalescent COVID-19. The sequencing sample was made of peripheral blood. The chain has TRBV10-3 and TRBJ1-1; 10 bases are a match to TRBD1. CDR3 region: CAIRPRQGAKNTEAFF. The CDR3 DNA is TGTGCCATCAGACCAAGACAGGGGGCAAAAAACACTGAAGCTTTCTTT.